The rows below give T cell receptor beta chains drawn from one sample of a study of cytomegalovirus exposure and HLA in healthy donors. TCRdb's copy holds only in-frame clones and misses some; the assay was immunoSEQ multiplex PCR. The sample shows about 140,000 clones, roughly 78% of them seen only once. What was sequenced was PBMCs. The receptors originated from a man in his forties in good health and CMV-seropositive. The CDR3 runs from the conserved cysteine through the conserved F or W. The D gene is left open where the match is weak. Size is stated for part of the rows, as once, few or many counts, or as a class when the clone is expanded.

j_call	d_call	v_call	clone_size	cdr3_aa	cdr3_nt
TRBJ2-1	TRBD2	TRBV27	.	CASSLAGVGWGLIF	TGTGCCAGCAGCCTAGCGGGAGTCGGCTGGGGGTTGATCTTC
TRBJ1-6	TRBD1	TRBV10-3	.	CAISEVTGPTLLHF	TGTGCCATCAGTGAAGTGACAGGGCCGACCCTCCTCCACTTT
TRBJ2-7	.	TRBV10-3	few	CAISGREGIEQYF	TGTGCCATCAGTGGCAGGGAAGGAATCGAGCAGTACTTC
TRBJ2-5	TRBD2	TRBV5-1	once	CASASRREGETQYF	TGCGCCAGCGCTAGCCGGCGGGAGGGAGAGACCCAGTACTTC
TRBJ2-2	.	TRBV27	.	CASSLGGPANTGELFF	TGTGCCAGCAGTCTCGGGGGGCCGGCGAACACCGGGGAGCTGTTTTTT
TRBJ2-7	TRBD1	TRBV18	.	CASRGPYEQYF	TGTGCCAGCAGGGGGCCCTACGAGCAGTACTTC
TRBJ1-5	.	TRBV7-9	.	CASSKQGNQPQHF	TGTGCCAGCAGCAAACAGGGAAATCAGCCCCAGCATTTT
TRBJ1-1	TRBD1	TRBV19	.	CASSMAWTGVTEAFF	TGTGCCAGTAGTATGGCGTGGACAGGGGTCACTGAAGCTTTCTTT
TRBJ1-1	TRBD1	TRBV30	.	CAWNDRESEAFF	TGTGCCTGGAACGACAGGGAGTCTGAAGCTTTCTTT
TRBJ1-6	.	TRBV6-4	.	CASSDFLNSPLHF	TGTGCCAGCAGTGACTTCTTAAATTCACCCCTCCACTTT
TRBJ1-4	.	TRBV28	.	CASSVGHLNEKLFF	TGTGCCAGCAGCGTAGGACATCTAAATGAAAAACTGTTTTTT
TRBJ2-3	.	TRBV5-1	few	CASSPGVPSTDTQYF	TGCGCCAGCAGCCCCGGGGTCCCCAGCACAGATACGCAGTATTTT
TRBJ1-5	.	TRBV6-1	.	CASSEPLGGNQPQHF	TGTGCCAGCAGTGAGCCCCTCGGGGGCAATCAGCCCCAGCATTTT
TRBJ1-3	.	TRBV28	.	CASSLRGSGNTIYF	TGTGCCAGCAGTTTACGGGGTTCTGGAAACACCATATATTTT
TRBJ1-1	TRBD1	TRBV6-6	once	CASVSGGNTEAFF	TGTGCCAGCGTTTCAGGGGGGAACACTGAAGCTTTCTTT
TRBJ1-1	.	TRBV6-5	.	CASSYSAGGITEAFF	TGTGCCAGCAGTTACTCGGCGGGAGGCATCACTGAAGCTTTCTTT
TRBJ2-2	TRBD2	TRBV6-5	.	CASSYGTRNTGELFF	TGTGCCAGCAGTTACGGGACTAGAAACACCGGGGAGCTGTTTTTT
TRBJ2-2	.	TRBV18	.	CASSRLGGDTGELFF	TGTGCCAGCTCACGATTAGGCGGGGACACCGGGGAGCTGTTTTTT
TRBJ1-1	TRBD1	TRBV11-2	.	CASSFGQAGYTEAFF	TGTGCCAGCAGCTTTGGACAGGCTGGGTACACTGAAGCTTTCTTT
TRBJ2-5	TRBD1	TRBV15	.	CATSIRDGGQGRETQYF	TGTGCCACCAGCATCCGAGACGGGGGACAGGGCAGGGAGACCCAGTACTTC
TRBJ1-1	.	TRBV9	.	CASTLLTDMNTEAFF	TGTGCCAGCACCCTCCTGACAGACATGAACACTGAAGCTTTCTTT
TRBJ1-2	TRBD1	TRBV11-2	.	CASSLAQGGYGYTF	TGTGCCAGCAGCTTAGCCCAGGGGGGCTATGGCTACACCTTC